These 15 T cell receptor beta chains were all obtained from the same sample, sequenced in a study of CD8+ T cells in alopecia areata. Treatment denoted: oral pan-JAK inhibitor, 5-10 mg twice daily. Following RNA extraction, reverse transcription yielded cDNA that acted as the sequencing template. Clones were read by immunoSEQ multiplex PCR, and TCRdb kept only the in-frame ones, dropping some. The table includes around 100,000 clones, about 40% detected once. The source material was CD8+ T cells sorted from blood, sampled at week 24, from a patient treated with tofacitinib. The receptors here all came from a human donor with alopecia areata.

V gene TRBV9 combines with J gene TRBJ2-1; 9 bases are shared with TRBD1. The germline gives CDR1 SGDLS, CDR2 YYNGEE. Trimming took 3 bases from V and 6 from J; bases not matched to a gene: 7. This CDR3 comprises 15 residues. The CDR3 nucleotides are TGTGCCAGCAGCGCCGGGGGGACAGGGATCAATGAGCAGTTCTTC. This translates into CASSAGGTGINEQFF.

This clone has a handful of counts. V and J are TRBV28 and TRBJ2-1; D ambiguous. The V gene lost 5 bases and the J gene lost 3 bases, with 14 bases spanning the gap. This CDR3 is 15 amino acids long. Germline V gives CDR1 MDHEN, CDR2 SYDVKM. CDR3 protein: CASSQRPSVYNEQFF. CDR3 in DNA: TGTGCCAGCAGTCAAAGGCCTAGTGTCTACAATGAGCAGTTCTTC.

The chain is built from TRBV15 and TRBJ2-7; tentatively, D is TRBD2 (6 bases). Trimming took off 1 base at V and 1 base at J, with 11 bases between the two ends. This CDR3 is built from 15 residues. Germline-derived CDR1 and CDR2 are LNHNV and YYDKDF (reference sequence). The CDR3 spells CATSRGAGRSYEQYF. The CDR3 bases are TGTGCCACCAGCAGAGGGGCAGGGAGGTCCTACGAGCAGTACTTC.

This clone came up a few times. This CDR3 is CASSFRAGVETGELFF. The CDR3 DNA reads TGTGCCAGCAGCTTCCGAGCGGGAGTGGAAACCGGGGAGCTGTTTTTT. This chain connects TRBV7-3 to TRBJ2-2; TRBD2 matches at 8 bases. This CDR3 is 16 amino acids long. V dropped 3 bases and J dropped 5; count of bases not matched to a gene: 8. The germline CDR1 and CDR2 sequences are SGHTA and FQGTGA.

In this sample, this clone turned up a few times. The chain employs TRBV15 and TRBJ1-1, with D tentatively TRBD1 (5 bases). CDR1 is LNHNV, CDR2 YYDKDF, per germline (reference sequence). The V gene lost 0 bases and the J gene lost 5 bases, with 13 bases spanning the gap. CDR3 length equals 15 residues. The CDR3 DNA is TGTGCCACCAGCAGAGACCGTGGGGGATATACTGAAGCTTTCTTT. The encoded protein is CATSRDRGGYTEAFF.

The rearrangement uses TRBV29-1 and TRBJ1-1; 12 nucleotides line up with TRBD1. V was pared by 3 bases and J by 1 base, with 6 bases of the junction left unmatched. The CDR3 covers 16 residues. The germline V gene encodes CDR1 SQVTM and CDR2 ANQGSEA. CDR3 bases: TGCAGCGTTGAGGGGGGACAGGGGGCGCGGAACACTGAAGCTTTCTTT. This translates into CSVEGGQGARNTEAFF.

The chain recombines TRBV30 with TRBJ2-6; a weak D match, TRBD2 (6 bases). Germline values: CDR1 GTSNPN, CDR2 SVGIG (reference sequence). The length of the CDR3 is 19 residues. V was shortened by 8 bases and J by 0 bases, with 26 bases between the two germline ends. The CDR3 sequence is CANPGLQGPSSSGANVLTF. CDR3 nucleotides: TGTGCCAATCCGGGACTCCAGGGACCTTCTAGCTCTGGGGCCAACGTCCTGACTTTC.

There are a few counts of this clone. V usage is TRBV5-1 and J usage is TRBJ2-7, with TRBD1 identical over 10 bases. This CDR3 is 15 amino acids long. Looked up from germline, CDR1 is SGHRS and CDR2 is YFSETQ. V was pared by 0 bases and J by 5 bases, with 5 bases of the junction left unmatched. Here the CDR3 DNA reads TGCGCCAGCAGCTTGGCCAGCGGGACAGGGGACGAGCAGTACTTC. This translates into CASSLASGTGDEQYF.

The V gene is TRBV12-5, the J gene TRBJ1-5; the match to TRBD1 covers 8 bases. CDR1 and CDR2 (germline): LGHNT, FRNRAP. V dropped 2 bases and J dropped 3; count of bases not matched to a gene: 6. This CDR3 spans 16 amino acids. The CDR3 loop reads CASGLPRTGHNQPQHF. CDR3 DNA sequence: TGTGCTAGTGGTTTGCCGCGGACAGGGCACAATCAGCCCCAGCATTTT.

The chain links TRBV11-2 to TRBJ2-7; tentative D call: TRBD1 (7 bases). Germline V gene data show CDR1 as SGHAT and CDR2 as FQNNGV. The CDR3 contains 15 residues. V lost 0 bases and J lost 3, with 12 bases in between. Here the CDR3 DNA reads TGTGCCAGCAGCTTAGAGGCAGGGGGGCACTACGAGCAGTACTTC. Amino acids: CASSLEAGGHYEQYF.

This chain links TRBV4-2 with TRBJ2-7; D remains ambiguous. CDR3 size: 15 residues. CDR1 is LGHNA and CDR2 is YNFKEQ in the germline V gene. V dropped 0 bases and J dropped 2 bases, with 11 bases sitting between them. The CDR3 region has the DNA TGTGCCAGCAGCCAAGAACAGTACGACGCCTACGAGCAGTACTTC. Translated: CASSQEQYDAYEQYF.

In this sample, this clone turned up a few times. The chain combines TRBV4-1 with TRBJ1-1; D is uncertain. The CDR3 is 12 amino acids. CDR1 is MGHRA and CDR2 is YSYEKL in the germline V gene. V was trimmed by 3 bases and J by 7 bases, leaving 9 bases between them. CDR3 DNA: TGCGCCAGCAGCCATACCGGTAATGAAGCTTTCTTT. It yields the protein CASSHTGNEAFF.

The chain employs TRBV19 and TRBJ2-1; perhaps TRBD2 as D (5 bases). Germline V gives CDR1 LNHDA, CDR2 SQIVND (reference sequence). The ends were cut back, 3 bases at V and 7 bases at J, with 7 bases in the middle. The CDR3 is made up of 12 amino acids. CDR3: CASSIRGNEQFF. CDR3 nucleotide sequence: TGTGCCAGTAGTATCCGGGGAAATGAGCAGTTCTTC.

The gene calls are TRBV13 and TRBJ2-1; no firm D call. Deletions cut 0 bases from V and 0 bases from J, with 6 bases between. Germline V gene sequence: CDR1 PRHDT, CDR2 FYEKMQ (reference sequence). The CDR3 runs to 15 residues. CDR3 nucleotide sequence: TGTGCCAGCAGCTTAGGGCTAAGCTCCTACAATGAGCAGTTCTTC. Translating gives CASSLGLSSYNEQFF.

This clone was seen more than once but under ten times. The chain has TRBV20-1 and TRBJ2-5; D call uncertain. This CDR3 is built from 10 residues. The V gene lost 5 bases and the J gene lost 9 bases, with 10 bases spanning the gap. Germline V gene data show CDR1 as DFQATT and CDR2 as SNEGSKA (reference sequence). CDR3 sequence reads: CSALNPAQYF. Written as DNA, the CDR3 is TGCAGTGCTTTAAATCCGGCCCAGTACTTC.